This TCR beta chain was sequenced in a study of human T cells and chemical hapten exposure. Study-wide results and caveats: With alopecia, donors may have immune responses unlike healthy people's. DPC sensitization did not alter TCRs above 1 in 1000 frequency.

Germline V gives CDR1 MDHEN, CDR2 SYDVKM. The J segment lost 3 bases and the V segment lost 6 bases, leaving 5 bases of the junction unmatched. This CDR3 spans 14 amino acids. Time point denoted: patch test 2, 6 weeks after DPC sensitization. Treatment of the sample: therapeutic diphenylcyclopropenone sensitization with weekly scalp DPC. Donation of samples came from alopecia patients who were 18 to 70 years old and suitable for DPC. To note about this clonotype: Its antigen is not known.

Unique molecular identifiers were linked by the library to individual cDNA molecules. TCRdb itself ran the RACE reads through MiXCR, one entry per CDR3 protein. This sample has 70,000 to 90,000 distinct CDR3 sequences, with roughly a tenth found just once. The chain joins TRBV28 to TRBJ2-7, with 10 nucleotides matching TRBD2. Sequencing was performed on whole blood, taken in connection with sensitization to the hapten diphenylcyclopropenone (DPC). The receptor was derived from a woman in her fifties or sixties with alopecia areata. Some clones in this sample may be carry-over from other donors' samples. The CDR3 DNA follows: TGTGCCAGCAGGGAGCGGGGGGGCCTCTACGAGCAGTACTTC. As protein: CASRERGGLYEQYF.